This T cell receptor beta chain was profiled in a study of blood T cell repertoires in COVID-19. The data were produced by immunoSEQ multiplex PCR, yet TCRdb's version contains in-frame clones alone and is incomplete. The sample consists of 230,000 or so clones, more than 80% of them appearing once. The CDR3 totals 16 residues. CDR1 is SGHVS, CDR2 FQNEAQ, per germline. V trimming: 1 base; J trimming: 2 bases; junction bases outside the gene matches: 5. The sequencing input was peripheral blood. The receptor's source is a woman of 80 years or more with COVID-19, enrolled during active disease. V is TRBV7-8 and J is TRBJ2-1, with 7 bases identical to TRBD2. The chain's CDR3 is CASSLEEGLPYNEQFF. CDR3 nucleotides: TGTGCCAGCAGCTTAGAGGAGGGACTACCCTACAATGAGCAGTTCTTC.